Shown below are 11 T cell receptor beta chains from a single sample sequenced in a study of T cell repertoires in cytomegalovirus infection. Each CDR3 protein is one row after TCRdb ran MiXCR on the reads. This table has 200,000 to 300,000 distinct CDR3 sequences, approximately 13% appearing once. The specimen sequenced was PBMCs. All receptors come from a human donor in good health (CMV status not recorded). Some clones in this sample may be carry-over from other donors' samples.

The chain couples TRBV29-1 to TRBJ2-1; 8 bases are shared with TRBD1. CDR1 and CDR2 from the germline V gene are SQVTM and ANQGSEA. This CDR3 comprises 18 residues. V shed 6 bases and J 5 bases; nucleotides not matched to a gene: 21. The DNA for the CDR3 is TGCAGCGTCAAGCTCAGGGGGCCATGGTCCGTCGTCGACAATGAGCAGTTCTTC. It codes for CSVKLRGPWSVVDNEQFF.

The chain couples TRBV5-6 to TRBJ1-2; unclear D gene. CDR1 and CDR2 (germline): SGHDT, YYEEEE. This CDR3 has 13 residues. Between the trimmed V and J ends, which lost 2 bases and 0 bases, there was a span of 5 bases. This CDR3 reads CASSFQSNYGYTF. The DNA for the CDR3 is TGTGCCAGCAGCTTTCAGTCTAACTATGGCTACACCTTC. The variable domain in full, completed from reference TRBV5-6 and TRBJ1-2, reads DAGVTQSPTHLIKTRGQQVTLRCSPKSGHDTVSWYQQALGQGPQFIFQYYEEEERQRGNFPDRFSGHQFPNYSSELNVNALLLGDSALYLCASSFQSNYGYTFGSGTRLTVV.

This clonotype was seen more than once but under ten times. V is TRBV27 and J is TRBJ1-6, with D perhaps matching TRBD1 (6 bases). The ends were cut back, 5 bases at V and 12 bases at J, with 17 bases in the middle. The CDR3 sequence is 14 residues long. The germline V gene encodes CDR1 MNHEY and CDR2 SMNVEV (reference sequence). The CDR3 coding sequence is TGTGCCAGCAGTATTCTAAGGGGGGGAGAACCCCTCCACTTT. Translating it yields CASSILRGGEPLHF.

This clonotype has ten or more counts. This chain uses TRBV7-2 with TRBJ2-5, with TRBD1 matching over 8 bases. This CDR3 contains 16 residues. The germline CDR1 and CDR2 sequences are SGHTA and FQGNSA. J lost 4 bases, V lost 1 base, and 8 bases had no gene match. CDR3 bases: TGTGCCAGCAGCTTAGAGGGCAGGGGGCATGGAGAGACCCAGTACTTC. Protein sequence: CASSLEGRGHGETQYF.

This clonotype showed up many times. V usage is TRBV7-9 and J usage is TRBJ2-1, with 9 bases matching TRBD1. V shed 3 bases, J shed 3 bases, and the junction held 6 bases outside the gene matches. Germline loops: CDR1 SEHNR, CDR2 FQNEAQ (reference sequence). The CDR3 has 16 residues. CDR3: CASSLAQGAIYNEQFF. The CDR3 DNA reads as TGTGCCAGCAGCTTGGCACAGGGGGCTATCTACAATGAGCAGTTCTTC.

There are many counts of this clonotype. The J gene is TRBJ1-2, the V gene TRBV5-4; D unclear. Per germline, CDR1 SGHNT and CDR2 YYREEE (reference sequence). This CDR3 comprises 14 residues. Trimming took off 6 bases at V and 6 bases at J, with 18 bases between the two ends. The CDR3 is CASTTRAGYDGYTF. The CDR3 DNA reads TGTGCCAGCACCACCCGGGCTGGGTATGATGGCTACACCTTC.

This clonotype was found many times. The chain employs TRBV7-2 and TRBJ2-7; 8 bases align to TRBD1. Germline CDR1 is SGHTA and CDR2 is FQGNSA. There are 13 residues in the CDR3. Trimming at V came to 4 bases and at J to 4 bases, leaving 3 bases not matched to a gene. In DNA, the CDR3 is TGTGCCAGCAGCTGGCAGGGGGCTTACGAGCAGTACTTC. This sequence encodes CASSWQGAYEQYF.

V and J are TRBV2 and TRBJ1-2; tentatively, D is TRBD1 (5 bases). The ends were cut back, 10 bases at V and 8 bases at J, with 20 bases in the middle. The CDR3 runs to 13 residues. The germline V gene encodes CDR1 SNHLY and CDR2 FYNNEI. The CDR3 sequence is CATKQGGARGYTF. CDR3 coding DNA: TGTGCCACCAAACAAGGAGGGGCGCGGGGCTACACCTTC.

This clonotype has just one count. V and J are TRBV29-1 and TRBJ1-2, with a weak D call TRBD1 (5 bases). The CDR3 length is 12 residues. The V end lost 5 bases, the J end lost 5 bases, and 12 bases lay between the germline ends. Germline V gene sequence: CDR1 SQVTM, CDR2 ANQGSEA. The CDR3: CSVPTASYGYTF. CDR3 bases: TGCAGCGTTCCGACAGCATCATATGGCTACACCTTC.

The chain combines TRBV20-1 with TRBJ2-7; 12 bases are a match to TRBD2. Per the germline V gene, CDR1 is DFQATT and CDR2 is SNEGSKA (reference sequence). Losses at the gene ends were 6 bases for V and 5 bases for J; bases not matched to a gene: 5. The CDR3 sequence is 13 residues long. Here the CDR3 DNA reads TGCAGTGCGGACGCTAGCGGGGGGGACGAGCAGTACTTC. Its protein is CSADASGGDEQYF.

This clonotype was seen repeatedly, ten times or more. The chain employs TRBV11-3 and TRBJ2-1, with 12 positions matching TRBD2. CDR3 length: 17 amino acids. V was pared by 1 base and J by 2 bases, with 3 bases of the junction left unmatched. Germline assignment: CDR1 SGHNT and CDR2 YENEEA. This CDR3 reads CASSLGLAGDPYNEQFF. CDR3 DNA sequence: TGTGCCAGCAGCTTAGGACTAGCGGGGGACCCCTACAATGAGCAGTTCTTC.